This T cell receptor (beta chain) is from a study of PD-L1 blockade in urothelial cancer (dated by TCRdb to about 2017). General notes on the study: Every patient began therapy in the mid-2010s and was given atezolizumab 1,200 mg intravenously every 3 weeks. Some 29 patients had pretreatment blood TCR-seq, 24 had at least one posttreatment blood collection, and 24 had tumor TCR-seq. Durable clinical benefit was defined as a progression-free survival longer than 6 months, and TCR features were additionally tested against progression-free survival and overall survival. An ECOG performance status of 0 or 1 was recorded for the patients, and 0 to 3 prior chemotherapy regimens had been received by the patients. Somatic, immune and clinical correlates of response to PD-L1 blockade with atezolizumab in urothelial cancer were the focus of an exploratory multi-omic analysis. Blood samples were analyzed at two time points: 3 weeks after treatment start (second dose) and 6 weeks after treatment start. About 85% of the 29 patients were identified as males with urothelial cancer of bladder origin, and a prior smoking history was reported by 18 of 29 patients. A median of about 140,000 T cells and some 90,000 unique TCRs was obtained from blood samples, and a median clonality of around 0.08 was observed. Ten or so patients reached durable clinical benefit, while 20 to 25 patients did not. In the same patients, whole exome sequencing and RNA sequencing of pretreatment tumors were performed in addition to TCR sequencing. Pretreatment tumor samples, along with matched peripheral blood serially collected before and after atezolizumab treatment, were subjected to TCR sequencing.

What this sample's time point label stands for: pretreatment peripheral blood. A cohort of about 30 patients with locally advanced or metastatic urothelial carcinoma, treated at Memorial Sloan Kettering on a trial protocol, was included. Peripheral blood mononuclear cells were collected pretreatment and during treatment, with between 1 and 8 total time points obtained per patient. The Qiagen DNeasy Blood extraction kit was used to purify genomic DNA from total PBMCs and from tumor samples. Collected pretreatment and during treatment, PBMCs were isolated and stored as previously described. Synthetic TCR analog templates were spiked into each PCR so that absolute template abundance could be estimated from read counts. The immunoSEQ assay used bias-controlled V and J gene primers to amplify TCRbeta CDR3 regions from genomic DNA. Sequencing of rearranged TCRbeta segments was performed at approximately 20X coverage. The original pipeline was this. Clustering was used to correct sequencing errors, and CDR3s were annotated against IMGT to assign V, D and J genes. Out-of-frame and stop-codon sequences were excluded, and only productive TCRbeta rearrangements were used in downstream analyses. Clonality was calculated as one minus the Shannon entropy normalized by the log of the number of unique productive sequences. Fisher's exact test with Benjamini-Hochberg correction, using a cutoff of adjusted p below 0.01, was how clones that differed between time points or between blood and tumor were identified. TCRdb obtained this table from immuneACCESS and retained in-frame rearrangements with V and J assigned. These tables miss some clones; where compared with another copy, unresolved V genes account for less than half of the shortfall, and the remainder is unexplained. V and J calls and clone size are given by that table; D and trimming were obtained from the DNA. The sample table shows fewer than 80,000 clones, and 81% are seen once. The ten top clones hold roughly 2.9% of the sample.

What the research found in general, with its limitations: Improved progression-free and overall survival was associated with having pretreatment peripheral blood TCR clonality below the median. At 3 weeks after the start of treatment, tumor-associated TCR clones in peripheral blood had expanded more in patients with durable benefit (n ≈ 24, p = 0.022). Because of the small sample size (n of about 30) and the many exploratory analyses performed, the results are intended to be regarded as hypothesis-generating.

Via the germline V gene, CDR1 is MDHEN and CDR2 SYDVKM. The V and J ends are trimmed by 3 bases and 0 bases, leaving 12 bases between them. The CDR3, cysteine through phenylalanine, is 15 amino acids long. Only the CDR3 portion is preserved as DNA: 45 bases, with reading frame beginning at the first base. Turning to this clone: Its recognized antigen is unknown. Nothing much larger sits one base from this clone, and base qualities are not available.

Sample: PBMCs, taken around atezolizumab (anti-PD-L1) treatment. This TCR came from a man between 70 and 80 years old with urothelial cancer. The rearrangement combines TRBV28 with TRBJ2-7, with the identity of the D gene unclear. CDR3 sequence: CASSFLHGPSYEQYF. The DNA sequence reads TGTGCCAGCAGTTTTCTCCACGGTCCCTCCTACGAGCAGTACTTC.